This T cell receptor (beta chain) appears in the sequencing data of a study of T-cell reconstitution after alpha-beta-depleted transplantation in children. Preparing the TCRbeta library involved the use of unique molecular identifiers. One entry per CDR3 protein, called by TCRdb with MiXCR from the PCR reads. The data contain nearly 400,000 distinct CDR3 sequences, around 21% of them singletons. Germline CDR1 reads MDHEN; CDR2 reads SYDVKM. CDR3 length: 13 residues. Trimming cost V 4 bases and J 11 bases, with 15 bases left between them. This clonotype was observed a few times. This chain connects TRBV28 to TRBJ2-1; D gene uncertain. The TCR originated in a human donor who donated a stem cell graft to a child with acute myeloid leukemia. The sample here was PBMCs from the stem cell graft donor, taken from the stem cell graft. CDR3 in amino acids: CASSSMSKEQQFF. In DNA, the CDR3 is TGTGCCAGCAGTTCAATGAGCAAGGAGCAGCAGTTCTTC. The variable domain in full, with the rest retrieved from reference TRBV28 and TRBJ2-1, is DVKVTQSSRYLVKRTGEKVFLECVQDMDHENMFWYRQDPGLGLRLIYFSYDVKMKEKGDIPEGYSVSREKKERFSLILESASTNQTSMYLCASSSMSKEQQFFGPGTRLTVL.